The 32 T cell receptor beta chains reported below all come from one sample, sequenced in a study of cytomegalovirus exposure and HLA in healthy donors. Use of 60 Vbeta and 13 Jbeta primers characterized the PCR. Clones were sequenced by immunoSEQ multiplex PCR, and TCRdb holds only the in-frame ones, with some missing. The data hold approximately 200,000 clones, with 79% observed a single time. The source material was PBMCs. These receptor sequences come from a girl aged 10-17 years in good health and CMV-seropositive.

This sequence joins TRBV7-8 and TRBJ1-3, with a possible D match to TRBD1 (5 bases). CDR3 length: 15 amino acids. The germline V and J ends were trimmed by 6 bases and 0 bases, with 12 bases remaining between them. CDR1 is SGHVS, CDR2 FQNEAQ, per germline. CDR3 DNA sequence: TGTGCCAGCAGTCCCAGGGTTCACTCTGGAAACACCATATATTTT. It translates to CASSPRVHSGNTIYF. The variable domain in full, completed from reference TRBV7-8 and TRBJ1-3, reads GAGVSQSPRYKVAKRGQDVALRCDPISGHVSLFWYQQALGQGPEFLTYFQNEAQLDKSGLPSDRFFAERPEGSVSTLKIQRTQQEDSAVYLCASSPRVHSGNTIYFGEGSWLTVV.

V gene TRBV30 combines with J gene TRBJ1-1; a weak D match, TRBD1 (6 bases). The germline V gene has CDR1 GTSNPN and CDR2 SVGIG (reference sequence). V was clipped by 3 bases and J by 1 base, with 6 bases between them. This CDR3 has 12 amino acids. The CDR3 loop reads CAWRGGNTEAFF. DNA for the CDR3: TGTGCCTGGAGAGGGGGGAACACTGAAGCTTTCTTT.

The chain is built from TRBV19 and TRBJ1-1, with 10 bases aligning to TRBD1. Germline-derived CDR1 and CDR2 are LNHDA and SQIVND (reference sequence). The CDR3 totals 17 residues. Trimming cost V 2 bases and J 3 bases; bases outside gene matches: 9. The CDR3: CASSIRWTGGSDTEAFF. CDR3 sequence (DNA): TGTGCCAGTAGTATAAGATGGACAGGGGGGTCGGACACTGAAGCTTTCTTT.

J is TRBJ1-2 and V is TRBV4-3, with D tentatively TRBD1 (6 bases). The V end was cut by 4 bases, the J end by 7 bases, with 19 bases between. The CDR3 runs 15 residues. Looked up from germline, CDR1 is LGHNA and CDR2 is YSLEER. CDR3 nucleotides: TGCGCCAGCAGCCCATGGGCACAGGGAACGTCTGGCTACACCTTC. Translated: CASSPWAQGTSGYTF.

This clone turned up a few times. V usage is TRBV4-1 and J usage is TRBJ1-4; 10 positions match TRBD1. V was pared by 1 base and J by 0 bases, with 8 bases of the junction left unmatched. Per germline, CDR1 MGHRA and CDR2 YSYEKL. The CDR3 covers 19 residues. CDR3 bases: TGCGCCAGCAGCCAAGGGGGACAGGGGAGTTTCGCAACTAATGAAAAACTGTTTTTT. Protein: CASSQGGQGSFATNEKLFF.

The chain couples TRBV7-9 to TRBJ2-7, with D unclear. This CDR3 comprises 16 residues. The germline V gene has CDR1 SEHNR and CDR2 FQNEAQ (reference sequence). V lost 1 base, J lost 1 base, and 14 bases lay in between. CDR3 residues: CASSLVAGAASYEQYF. CDR3 coding DNA: TGTGCCAGCAGCTTAGTCGCCGGAGCAGCTTCCTACGAGCAGTACTTC.

This chain connects TRBV15 to TRBJ1-3; the match to TRBD1 covers 10 bases. Trimming took 4 bases from V and 10 from J; bases not matched to a gene: 7. The CDR3 loop spans 14 amino acids. The V gene's germline CDR1 is LNHNV and CDR2 YYDKDF (reference sequence). CDR3 DNA sequence: TGTGCCACCAGCACGATGGGACAGGGGAGGACCATATATTTT. Translation: CATSTMGQGRTIYF. Complete variable domain (other parts from reference TRBV15 and TRBJ1-3): DAMVIQNPRYQVTQFGKPVTLSCSQTLNHNVMYWYQQKSSQAPKLLFHYYDKDFNNEADTPDNFQSRRPNTSFCFLDIRSPGLGDTAMYLCATSTMGQGRTIYFGEGSWLTVV.

The chain joins TRBV4-3 to TRBJ1-3; 9 bases match TRBD1. The germline CDR1 and CDR2 sequences are LGHNA and YSLEER. This CDR3 is 17 amino acids long. Trimming took 4 bases from V and 4 from J; bases not matched to a gene: 11. CDR3 amino acids: CASSLRTGTGFGNTIYF. The CDR3 DNA sequence: TGCGCCAGCAGCCTGAGGACCGGGACAGGGTTCGGAAACACCATATATTTT.

This clone came up once. The chain combines TRBV2 with TRBJ2-4; D might be TRBD1 (5 bases). Between the trimmed V and J ends, which lost 2 bases and 11 bases, there was a span of 10 bases. The CDR3 runs to 12 residues. Germline CDR1 reads SNHLY; CDR2 reads FYNNEI. As DNA, the CDR3 is TGTGCCAGCAGTGAAACTGGGGCATTTCAGTACTTC. Its translation is CASSETGAFQYF. The full variable domain, completed using reference TRBV2 and TRBJ2-4, is EPEVTQTPSHQVTQMGQEVILRCVPISNHLYFYWYRQILGQKVEFLVSFYNNEISEKSEIFDDQFSVERPDGSNFTLKIRSTKLEDSAMYFCASSETGAFQYFGAGTRLSVL.

This clone has just one count. The rearrangement links TRBV6-1 to TRBJ2-7; D is perhaps TRBD1 (6 bases). V lost 6 bases, J lost 2 bases, and 14 bases lay in between. Germline CDR1 MNHNS, CDR2 SASEGT. There are 14 residues in the CDR3. The CDR3 nucleotides read TGTGCCAGCAGGAGGGGGTCCTATCCCTACGAGCAGTACTTC. It yields the protein CASRRGSYPYEQYF.

The chain is built from TRBV7-2 and TRBJ2-5; maybe TRBD2 (6 bases). The germline V gene encodes CDR1 SGHTA and CDR2 FQGNSA. The length of the CDR3 is 16 residues. Between the trimmed V and J ends, which lost 3 bases and 0 bases, there was a span of 14 bases. CDR3 protein: CASSFLGGRNQETQYF. In DNA form, the CDR3 reads TGTGCCAGCAGCTTCCTTGGGGGGAGAAACCAAGAGACCCAGTACTTC.

The V and J genes are TRBV6-6 and TRBJ1-1; D uncertain. The CDR3 length is 14 residues. CDR1 is MNHNY, CDR2 SVGAGI, per germline (reference sequence). Trimming removed 5 bases from V and 0 bases from J, with 10 bases in between. The DNA for the CDR3 is TGTGCCAGCAGTCCCATCGACATGAACACTGAAGCTTTCTTT. This codes for CASSPIDMNTEAFF.

The chain couples TRBV9 to TRBJ2-5; tentatively, D is TRBD1 (5 bases). The ends were cut back, 4 bases at V and 4 bases at J, with 14 bases in the middle. This CDR3 region has 14 residues. Per the germline V gene, CDR1 is SGDLS and CDR2 is YYNGEE. CDR3 bases: TGTGCCAGCAGCTCCCAGGAAGGGGTAGAGACCCAGTACTTC. Translated, it gives CASSSQEGVETQYF.

The chain links TRBV11-2 to TRBJ1-2; tentative D call: TRBD1 (6 bases). V was shortened by 5 bases and J by 8 bases, with 18 bases between the two germline ends. CDR3 length equals 14 residues. CDR1 and CDR2 (germline): SGHAT, FQNNGV. CDR3 region: CASSVQGQSPGYTF. Written as DNA, the CDR3 is TGTGCCAGCAGCGTACAGGGTCAATCCCCAGGCTACACCTTC. Filled out from reference TRBV11-2 and TRBJ1-2, the complete variable domain reads EAGVAQSPRYKIIEKRQSVAFWCNPISGHATLYWYQQILGQGPKLLIQFQNNGVVDDSQLPKDRFSAERLKGVDSTLKIQPAKLEDSAVYLCASSVQGQSPGYTFGSGTRLTVV.

This clone has more than one count but fewer than ten. The J gene is TRBJ1-4, the V gene TRBV11-2; no clear D gene. The CDR3 has 14 amino acids. Germline V CDR1 and CDR2: SGHAT, FQNNGV. V lost 0 bases and J lost 8, with 10 bases in between. The CDR3 sequence: CASSLEATMEKLFF. The CDR3 nucleotides read TGTGCCAGCAGCTTAGAGGCAACGATGGAAAAACTGTTTTTT.

The rearrangement joins TRBV2 to TRBJ2-1; 9 nucleotides align to TRBD2. Per the germline V gene, CDR1 is SNHLY and CDR2 is FYNNEI. J lost 9 bases, V lost 1 base, and 7 bases had no gene match. The CDR3 is 15 residues long. In DNA, the CDR3 is TGTGCCAGCAGTGAAGAAGGGCTAGCGGGGTTTGAGCAGTTCTTC. As protein: CASSEEGLAGFEQFF.

V and J are TRBV7-9 and TRBJ2-7; 7 positions agree with TRBD1. In germline, CDR1 is SEHNR, CDR2 FQNEAQ (reference sequence). The CDR3 has 16 residues. The junction had 8 bases not matched to a gene; V was cut back by 1 base and J by 2 bases. In nucleotides, the CDR3 is TGTGCCAGCAGCTTAGTCTGGGACAGCCCTCCCTACGAGCAGTACTTC. Its translation: CASSLVWDSPPYEQYF.

The chain joins TRBV2 to TRBJ1-2, with D possibly being TRBD1 (5 bases). The CDR3 loop spans 12 amino acids. The ends were cut back, 8 bases at V and 1 base at J, with 8 bases in the middle. In germline, CDR1 is SNHLY, CDR2 FYNNEI. Here the CDR3 reads CASLDNNYGYTF. CDR3 coding DNA: TGTGCCAGCTTGGACAATAACTATGGCTACACCTTC.

The chain links TRBV6-6 to TRBJ1-1; D may be TRBD1 (5 bases). The CDR3 sequence is 13 residues long. Germline V gene lookup returns CDR1 MNHNY and CDR2 SVGAGI (reference sequence). V dropped 0 bases and J dropped 6 bases, with 8 bases sitting between them. This chain's CDR3 is CASSYSDRPEAFF. For the CDR3, the DNA is TGTGCCAGCAGTTACTCCGACAGACCTGAAGCTTTCTTT.

J is TRBJ1-2 and V is TRBV4-3; 8 nucleotides agree with TRBD1. V shed 4 bases and J 4 bases; nucleotides not matched to a gene: 5. There are 14 residues in the CDR3. Germline V gene data show CDR1 as LGHNA and CDR2 as YSLEER. In nucleotides, the CDR3 is TGCGCCAGCAGCCTCGGGACAGGCACCTATGGCTACACCTTC. Protein product: CASSLGTGTYGYTF.

The CDR3 protein is CASSRSGGAGNEQFF. In DNA form, the CDR3 reads TGTGCCAGCAGCCGAAGCGGGGGGGCCGGGAATGAGCAGTTCTTC. The J gene is TRBJ2-1, the V gene TRBV7-8; 10 bases are shared with TRBD2. This CDR3 region has 15 residues. Trimming took 5 bases from V and 7 from J; bases not matched to a gene: 8. Germline lookup yields CDR1 SGHVS and CDR2 FQNEAQ.

V is TRBV27 and J is TRBJ2-1; 13 bases line up with TRBD2. Trimming cost V 5 bases and J 4 bases; bases outside gene matches: 5. The CDR3 is 16 amino acids. From germline, CDR1 is MNHEY and CDR2 SMNVEV (reference sequence). CDR3 nucleotides: TGTGCCAGCAGTCTCCCGGGACTAGCGGGGTACAATGAGCAGTTCTTC. Translating it yields CASSLPGLAGYNEQFF.

The chain joins TRBV7-6 to TRBJ1-2; D gene unclear. The V end was cut by 1 base, the J end by 2 bases, with 14 bases between. The CDR3 runs 16 residues. Germline V gene lookup returns CDR1 SGHVS and CDR2 FNYEAQ. CDR3 residues: CASSLEREDLNYGYTF. The CDR3 coding sequence is TGTGCCAGCAGCTTAGAAAGGGAGGATCTAAACTATGGCTACACCTTC.

This chain connects TRBV19 to TRBJ1-1; 7 bases match TRBD1. This CDR3 region has 13 residues. V lost 6 bases, J lost 5 bases, and 6 bases stayed unmatched. Germline CDR1 is LNHDA and CDR2 is SQIVND (reference sequence). This CDR3 is CASSQQGYTEAFF. The CDR3, as DNA: TGTGCCAGTAGCCAACAGGGGTATACTGAAGCTTTCTTT.

The chain employs TRBV4-1 and TRBJ2-1; TRBD1 aligns across 7 bases. V trimming: 1 base; J trimming: 4 bases; junction bases outside the gene matches: 4. The CDR3 extends over 15 amino acids. CDR1 MGHRA and CDR2 YSYEKL come from the germline V gene. The CDR3 loop reads CASSQVQGPYNEQFF. The CDR3, as DNA: TGCGCCAGCAGCCAAGTACAGGGGCCGTACAATGAGCAGTTCTTC.

This sequence joins TRBV5-4 and TRBJ2-3; D is uncertain. Per germline, CDR1 SGHNT and CDR2 YYREEE (reference sequence). The CDR3 spans 11 residues. V gave up 7 bases and J gave up 5 bases, with 8 bases separating them. The CDR3 loop reads CASGAIDTQYF. DNA of the CDR3: TGTGCCAGCGGAGCGATAGATACGCAGTATTTT.

This sequence joins TRBV30 and TRBJ1-5; TRBD1 is a possible D gene (5 bases). The CDR3 has 15 amino acids. Germline V gene lookup returns CDR1 GTSNPN and CDR2 SVGIG (reference sequence). Deletions cut 5 bases from V and 0 bases from J, with 14 bases between. The CDR3 nucleotides read TGTGCCTGGGCGGGGCGGGGGGATAGCAATCAGCCCCAGCATTTT. Protein: CAWAGRGDSNQPQHF.

On this clone: The same CDR3 can be traced to other DNA sequences in this sample. V and J are TRBV9 and TRBJ2-1; 9 bases align to TRBD1. This CDR3 is built from 15 residues. Per the germline V gene, CDR1 is SGDLS and CDR2 is YYNGEE. The ends lost 0 bases at V and 4 bases at J; junction bases unmatched: 2. Here the CDR3 DNA reads TGTGCCAGCAGCGTAGTAGGGACAGGGTACAATGAGCAGTTCTTC. Translated, it gives CASSVVGTGYNEQFF.

V gene TRBV5-1 combines with J gene TRBJ2-7, with D possibly matching TRBD2 (6 bases). Per the germline V gene, CDR1 is SGHRS and CDR2 is YFSETQ. The CDR3 runs to 14 residues. V lost 6 bases, J lost 2 bases, and 15 bases lay in between. Here the CDR3 DNA reads TGCGCCAGCACTCCTACCCCGGGGGCCTACGAGCAGTACTTC. This translates into CASTPTPGAYEQYF.

This clone appeared a few times. This chain joins TRBV7-7 and TRBJ2-5, with a possible D match to TRBD2 (5 bases). This CDR3 has 14 residues. Germline V gene sequence: CDR1 SSHAT, CDR2 FNYEAQ (reference sequence). The V end was cut by 2 bases, the J end by 2 bases, with 9 bases between. The CDR3 coding sequence is TGTGCCAGCAGCTTAATAGGACTTCAAGAGACCCAGTACTTC. Protein product: CASSLIGLQETQYF.

The chain is built from TRBV9 and TRBJ1-2, with a possible D match to TRBD1 (6 bases). Deletions cut 0 bases from V and 8 bases from J, with 17 bases between. From germline, CDR1 is SGDLS and CDR2 YYNGEE. This CDR3 has 15 residues. The DNA for the CDR3 is TGTGCCAGCAGCGTAGAATTAGGGGGGGCAGAGGGCTACACCTTC. Protein: CASSVELGGAEGYTF.

V and J are TRBV19 and TRBJ1-5; no clear D gene. The CDR3 spans 13 residues. Germline V gene data show CDR1 as LNHDA and CDR2 as SQIVND (reference sequence). Trimming pared 1 base from V and 2 bases from J, leaving 3 bases between. CDR3 sequence (DNA): TGTGCCAGTAGTATAGTAGGCAATCAGCCCCAGCATTTT. Protein: CASSIVGNQPQHF. Full variable domain (outside the CDR3, taken from reference TRBV19 and TRBJ1-5): DGGITQSPKYLFRKEGQNVTLSCEQNLNHDAMYWYRQDPGQGLRLIYYSQIVNDFQKGDIAEGYSVSREKKESFPLTVTSAQKNPTAFYLCASSIVGNQPQHFGDGTRLSIL.